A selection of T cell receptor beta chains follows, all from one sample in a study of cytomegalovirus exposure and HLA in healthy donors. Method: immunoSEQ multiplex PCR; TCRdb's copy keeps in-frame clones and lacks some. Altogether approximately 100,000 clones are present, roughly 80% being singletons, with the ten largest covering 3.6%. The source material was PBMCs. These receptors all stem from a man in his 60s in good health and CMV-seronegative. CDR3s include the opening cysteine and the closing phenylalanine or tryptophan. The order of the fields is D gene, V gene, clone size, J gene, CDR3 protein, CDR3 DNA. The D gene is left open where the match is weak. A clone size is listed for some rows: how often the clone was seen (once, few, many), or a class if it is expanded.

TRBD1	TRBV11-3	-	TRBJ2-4	CASSLGQGMQYF	TGTGCCAGCAGCTTAGGACAGGGGATGCAGTACTTC
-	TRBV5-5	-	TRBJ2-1	CASTRDFYNEQFF	TGTGCCAGCACCAGGGACTTTTACAATGAGCAGTTCTTC
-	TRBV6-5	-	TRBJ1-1	CASRQLGGSAEAFF	TGTGCCAGCAGACAACTCGGGGGGTCCGCTGAAGCTTTCTTT
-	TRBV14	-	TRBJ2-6	CASGEGSGANVLTF	TGTGCCAGCGGCGAGGGCTCTGGGGCCAACGTCCTGACTTTC
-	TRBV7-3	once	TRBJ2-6	CASSQDRSGANVLTF	TGTGCCAGCAGCCAGGACAGATCTGGGGCCAACGTCCTGACTTTC
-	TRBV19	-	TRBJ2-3	CASAPQGSSQYF	TGTGCCAGTGCCCCCCAGGGCTCATCGCAGTATTTT
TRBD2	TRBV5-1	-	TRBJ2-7	CASSFNSAGGSYEQYF	TGCGCCAGCAGCTTCAACAGTGCGGGGGGGAGTTACGAGCAGTACTTC
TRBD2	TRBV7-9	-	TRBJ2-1	CASSLALAGAHNEQFF	TGTGCCAGCAGCCTTGCCCTAGCGGGGGCCCACAATGAGCAGTTCTTC
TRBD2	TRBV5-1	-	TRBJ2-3	CASSLAVIAGGSTDTQYF	TGCGCCAGCAGCTTGGCCGTAATAGCGGGGGGAAGCACAGATACGCAGTATTTT
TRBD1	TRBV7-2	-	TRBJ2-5	CASSLPGQGGETQYF	TGTGCCAGCAGCTTACCGGGACAGGGGGGAGAGACCCAGTACTTC
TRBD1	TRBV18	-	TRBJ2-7	CASSGQGEGYEQYF	TGTGCCAGCTCGGGACAGGGGGAGGGGTACGAGCAGTACTTC
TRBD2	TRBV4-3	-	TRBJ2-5	CASSPGGTRNLETQYF	TGCGCCAGCAGCCCCGGGGGGACTCGCAACCTGGAGACCCAGTACTTC
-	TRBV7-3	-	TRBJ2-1	CASSRGTRSYNEQFF	TGTGCCAGCAGTCGGGGGACGCGGTCCTACAATGAGCAGTTCTTC
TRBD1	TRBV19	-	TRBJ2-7	CASSILTGTEQYF	TGTGCCAGTAGTATCCTGACAGGGACCGAGCAGTACTTC
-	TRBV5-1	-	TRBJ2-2	CASSFGGTTGELFF	TGCGCCAGCAGCTTCGGGGGTACCACCGGGGAGCTGTTTTTT
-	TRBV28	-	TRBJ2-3	CASSPTGKGHTDTQYF	TGTGCCAGCAGTCCTACCGGGAAAGGGCACACAGATACGCAGTATTTT
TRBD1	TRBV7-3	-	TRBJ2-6	CASSATGGSGANVLTF	TGTGCCAGCAGCGCGACAGGGGGCTCTGGGGCCAACGTCCTGACTTTC
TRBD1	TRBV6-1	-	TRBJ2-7	CASSELGTGRYEQYF	TGTGCCAGCAGTGAATTAGGGACAGGGCGGTACGAGCAGTACTTC
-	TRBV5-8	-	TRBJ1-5	CASSFRQPQHF	TGTGCCAGCAGCTTCAGGCAGCCCCAGCATTTT
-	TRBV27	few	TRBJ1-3	CASSPTGPTRNTIYF	TGTGCCAGCAGTCCAACCGGCCCGACACGAAACACCATATATTTT
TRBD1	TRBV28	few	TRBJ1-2	CASRPPGDRGRSGYTF	TGTGCCAGCAGGCCCCCCGGGGACAGGGGGCGGAGTGGCTACACCTTC
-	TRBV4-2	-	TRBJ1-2	CASSQDSRDGYTF	TGTGCCAGCAGCCAAGACTCGCGAGATGGCTACACCTTC
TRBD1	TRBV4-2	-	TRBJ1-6	CASSPGDSNNSPLHF	TGTGCCAGCAGCCCAGGGGACAGCAATAATTCACCCCTCCACTTT
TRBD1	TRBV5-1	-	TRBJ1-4	CASSLVQGGEKLFF	TGCGCCAGCAGCTTGGTCCAGGGGGGAGAAAAACTGTTTTTT
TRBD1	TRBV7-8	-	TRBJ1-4	CASSPRTGDEKLFF	TGTGCCAGCAGCCCTAGGACAGGGGATGAAAAACTGTTTTTT
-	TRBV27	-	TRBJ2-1	CASSFRGGTTKSYNEQFF	TGTGCCAGCAGTTTTCGGGGTGGCACGACCAAATCCTACAATGAGCAGTTCTTC
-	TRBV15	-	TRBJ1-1	CATSREITGSEAFF	TGTGCCACCAGCAGAGAGATAACAGGGAGTGAAGCTTTCTTT
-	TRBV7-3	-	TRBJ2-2	CASSLTYRGTGTGELFF	TGTGCCAGCAGCTTAACCTACCGGGGGACGGGCACCGGGGAGCTGTTTTTT
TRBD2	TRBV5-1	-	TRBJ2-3	CASSRTSGGSTQYF	TGCGCCAGCAGCAGGACTAGCGGGGGGAGTACGCAGTATTTT
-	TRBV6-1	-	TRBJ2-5	CASSLWGGWKETQYF	TGTGCCAGCAGCCTATGGGGGGGCTGGAAAGAGACCCAGTACTTC
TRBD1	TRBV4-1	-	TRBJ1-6	CASRGQGDSPLHF	TGCGCCAGCAGAGGACAGGGGGATTCACCCCTCCACTTT
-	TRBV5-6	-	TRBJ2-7	CASSLYRANNLNYEQYF	TGTGCCAGCAGCTTGTACAGGGCGAACAACCTAAACTACGAGCAGTACTTC
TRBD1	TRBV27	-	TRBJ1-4	CASSLGTGGFREKLFF	TGTGCCAGCAGTTTGGGGACAGGGGGCTTTCGGGAAAAACTGTTTTTT
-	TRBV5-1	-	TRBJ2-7	CASSLVRDSYEQYF	TGCGCCAGCAGCTTAGTCAGGGACTCCTACGAGCAGTACTTC
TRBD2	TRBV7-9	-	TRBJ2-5	CASSSPWRGGPETQYF	TGTGCCAGCAGCTCCCCGTGGCGGGGGGGCCCCGAGACCCAGTACTTC
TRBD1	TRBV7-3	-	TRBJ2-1	CASSLDRGGYNEQFF	TGTGCCAGCAGCTTGGACAGGGGAGGATACAATGAGCAGTTCTTC
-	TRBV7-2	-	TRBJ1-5	CASSHGGGGGRNQPQHF	TGTGCCAGCAGCCACGGGGGTGGCGGGGGACGCAATCAGCCCCAGCATTTT
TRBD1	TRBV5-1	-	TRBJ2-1	CASSPSGQANEQFF	TGCGCCAGCAGCCCTAGTGGACAGGCGAATGAGCAGTTCTTC
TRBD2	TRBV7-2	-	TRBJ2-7	CASSNTLAGPKRHEQYF	TGTGCCAGCAGCAATACTCTAGCGGGGCCCAAGCGCCACGAGCAGTACTTC
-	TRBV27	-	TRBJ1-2	CASSLSRGSSDFNYGYTF	TGTGCCAGCAGTTTAAGTAGGGGCTCTTCCGATTTTAACTATGGCTACACCTTC
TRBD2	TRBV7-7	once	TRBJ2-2	CASSLGARAGGTGELFF	TGTGCCAGCAGCTTAGGCGCGCGCGCGGGGGGCACCGGGGAGCTGTTTTTT
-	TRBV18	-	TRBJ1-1	CASSLQGQGKVEAFF	TGTGCCAGCTCACTTCAGGGGCAGGGGAAGGTTGAAGCTTTCTTT
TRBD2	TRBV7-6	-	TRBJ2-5	CASSPRTSGAQETQYF	TGTGCCAGCAGCCCCCGGACTAGCGGGGCCCAAGAGACCCAGTACTTC
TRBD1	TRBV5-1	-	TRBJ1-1	CASSTGTGYTEAFF	TGCGCCAGCAGCACCGGGACAGGGTACACTGAAGCTTTCTTT
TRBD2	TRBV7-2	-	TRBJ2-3	CASSLTSGGFGDTQYF	TGTGCCAGCAGCTTAACTAGCGGGGGGTTTGGGGATACGCAGTATTTT
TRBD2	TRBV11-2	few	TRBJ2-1	CASRHGLVSYNEQFF	TGTGCCAGCAGACACGGACTAGTCTCCTACAATGAGCAGTTCTTC
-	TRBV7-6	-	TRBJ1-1	CASSLDPGMNTEAFF	TGTGCCAGCAGCTTAGATCCAGGGATGAACACTGAAGCTTTCTTT
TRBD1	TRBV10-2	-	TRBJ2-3	CASSEHPLTGGVTDTQYF	TGCGCCAGCAGTGAGCACCCCCTGACAGGGGGCGTCACAGATACGCAGTATTTT
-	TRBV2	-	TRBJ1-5	CASSEWTNNQPQHF	TGTGCCAGCAGTGAATGGACAAACAATCAGCCCCAGCATTTT
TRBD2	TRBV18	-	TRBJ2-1	CASSLTSGDEQFF	TGTGCCAGCTCCCTTACTAGCGGGGATGAGCAGTTCTTC
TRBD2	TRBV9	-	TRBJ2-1	CASSETGTSFFNEQFF	TGTGCCAGCAGCGAAACCGGGACTAGCTTTTTTAATGAGCAGTTCTTC
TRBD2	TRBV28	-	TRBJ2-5	CASSPRKGAGGRWTQYF	TGTGCCAGCAGTCCCAGGAAGGGGGCGGGGGGGAGATGGACCCAGTACTTC
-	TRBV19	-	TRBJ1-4	CASREQSFSNEKLFF	TGTGCCAGTAGGGAACAGTCTTTTTCGAATGAAAAACTGTTTTTT
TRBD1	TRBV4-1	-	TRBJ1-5	CASSQVATGGDGQPQHF	TGCGCCAGCAGCCAGGTCGCAACAGGGGGCGACGGTCAGCCCCAGCATTTT
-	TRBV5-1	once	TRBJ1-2	CASSSGGIDYGYTF	TGCGCCAGCAGCTCGGGGGGGATTGACTATGGCTACACCTTC
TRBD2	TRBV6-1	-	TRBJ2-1	CASSELGLAGAYNEQFF	TGTGCCAGCAGTGAACTGGGACTAGCGGGGGCCTACAATGAGCAGTTCTTC
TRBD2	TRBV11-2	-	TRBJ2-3	CASSSQRGTTDTQYF	TGTGCCAGCAGCTCCCAGCGGGGGACCACAGATACGCAGTATTTT
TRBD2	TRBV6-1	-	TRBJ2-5	CATQLASGETQYF	TGTGCCACCCAACTAGCGAGTGGGGAGACCCAGTACTTC
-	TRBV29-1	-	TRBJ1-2	CSVRDSGYGYTF	TGCAGCGTAAGGGACTCGGGATATGGCTACACCTTC